This entry lists 10 T cell receptor beta chains sequenced from one sample in a study of shared T cell receptors in the human thymus. This table comes from immunoSEQ multiplex PCR, and its TCRdb copy is limited to in-frame clones, with some not included. In the table there are approximately 660,000 clones, roughly 88% of which are singletons. The same sample was also studied in work on human thymus T cells.

Sequenced sample: thymocytes. The receptors originated from a boy less than two years old with a congenital heart defect.

The chain has TRBV4-2 and TRBJ2-1; TRBD2 agrees at 7 bases. This CDR3 is 15 amino acids long. After removal of 3 bases from V and 3 bases from J, the junction contained 5 bases not matched to a gene. CDR1 LGHNA and CDR2 YNFKEQ come from the germline V gene. As DNA, the CDR3 is TGTGCCAGCAGCCACCGGACTAGGAGCTACAATGAGCAGTTCTTC. It codes for CASSHRTRSYNEQFF.

V usage is TRBV4-2 and J usage is TRBJ2-7; TRBD1 matches 8 bases. Germline V gene data show CDR1 as LGHNA and CDR2 as YNFKEQ. The length of the CDR3 is 17 residues. The trim removed 1 base at V and 0 bases at J, leaving 8 bases unmatched. The CDR3 nucleotides read TGTGCCAGCAGCCAAGTGCTAGCTACAGGGGGCTCCTACGAGCAGTACTTC. It specifies CASSQVLATGGSYEQYF.

J is TRBJ1-5 and V is TRBV27; TRBD1 matches at 8 bases. The trim removed 5 bases at V and 2 bases at J, leaving 14 bases unmatched. There are 18 residues in the CDR3. Germline V gene lookup returns CDR1 MNHEY and CDR2 SMNVEV (reference sequence). The CDR3 DNA reads as TGTGCCAGCAGTCCTAGGGGCAGGGGGCTACGAGGCAATCAGCCCCAGCATTTT. Encoded protein: CASSPRGRGLRGNQPQHF.

This chain joins TRBV27 and TRBJ1-5; D is unresolved. From germline, CDR1 is MNHEY and CDR2 SMNVEV (reference sequence). The CDR3 sequence is 14 residues long. Trimming shortened V by 0 bases and J by 1 base, and 4 bases separated the two germline ends. CDR3 residues: CASSLSRSNQPQHF. The CDR3 region has the DNA TGTGCCAGCAGTTTATCGAGGAGCAATCAGCCCCAGCATTTT.

V usage is TRBV19 and J usage is TRBJ2-3; no firm D call. The V gene lost 3 bases and the J gene lost 4 bases, with 14 bases spanning the gap. CDR1 and CDR2 from the germline V gene are LNHDA and SQIVND (reference sequence). This CDR3 contains 15 residues. This CDR3 is CASSIHRLASDTQYF. CDR3 coding DNA: TGTGCCAGTAGTATCCACCGTTTAGCCTCAGATACGCAGTATTTT.

The chain combines TRBV2 with TRBJ2-1; 7 nucleotides align to TRBD1. V was pared by 6 bases and J by 9 bases, with 8 bases of the junction left unmatched. CDR1 and CDR2 from the germline V gene are SNHLY and FYNNEI. CDR3 length: 13 amino acids. CDR3 nucleotide sequence: TGTGCCAGCAGGCGGACGACAGGGACTGAGCAGTTCTTC. Its translation is CASRRTTGTEQFF.

This rearrangement joins TRBV6-4 to TRBJ1-1, with a possible D match to TRBD1 (5 bases). Trimming left V 5 bases short and J 5 bases short, with 18 bases between. CDR1 MRHNA and CDR2 SNTAGT come from the germline V gene. The CDR3 contains 15 residues. Here the CDR3 reads CASSLSSGGNTEAFF. The CDR3 nucleotides read TGTGCCAGCAGTCTCTCCTCCGGGGGGAATACTGAAGCTTTCTTT.

This sequence joins TRBV15 and TRBJ1-4; 7 nucleotides align to TRBD1. The CDR3 extends over 17 amino acids. V dropped 1 base and J dropped 7; count of bases not matched to a gene: 12. CDR1 and CDR2 (germline): LNHNV, YYDKDF (reference sequence). CDR3 DNA sequence: TGTGCCACCAGCAGAGGTCCCGGGACAGATTTGACTGAAAAACTGTTTTTT. Its protein product is CATSRGPGTDLTEKLFF.

The J gene is TRBJ2-1, the V gene TRBV5-5, with a tentative D call TRBD2 (5 bases). The germline gives CDR1 SGHKS, CDR2 YYEKEE (reference sequence). This CDR3 has 13 amino acids. The V end lost 4 bases, the J end lost 10 bases, and 15 bases lay between the germline ends. CDR3 loop: CASSTGLTGEQFF. CDR3 in DNA: TGTGCCAGCAGCACGGGATTAACGGGCGAGCAGTTCTTC.

The V call is TRBV7-9, the J call TRBJ1-5; D gene unclear. Germline CDR1 and CDR2: SEHNR and FQNEAQ (reference sequence). V was shortened by 4 bases and J by 1 base, with 20 bases between the two germline ends. The CDR3 has 18 residues. The CDR3 here is CASSWATSGSVSNQPQHF. The CDR3 region has the DNA TGTGCCAGCAGCTGGGCAACTTCAGGTTCGGTAAGCAATCAGCCCCAGCATTTT.